Listed here are 23 T cell receptor beta chains from one sample, sequenced in a study of CD8 T cells in ankylosing spondylitis (dated 2017 in TCRdb). Library preparation employed 5' RACE. The sequencer was an Illumina HiSeq 2500. The public reads were reprocessed in TCRdb via fastp at Q25 and MiXCR, keeping in-frame beta chains. Rows merge per CDR3 protein into single entries with the most common DNA and genes. The sample includes a few hundred thousand distinct CDR3 sequences, with around 20% observed a single time. Roughly 7.4% of the sample comes from the top ten. Sequenced material: blood, either unsorted or a sorted T cell fraction (not recorded which). The receptors come from a male donor with ankylosing spondylitis or in good health (not recorded which).

For this clonotype: A much larger clone sits a single nucleotide away, making a read error possible. The CDR3: CASILGRSTDTQYF. DNA of the CDR3: TGTGCCAGCATCTTGGGCAGAAGCACAGATACGCAGTATTTT. J is TRBJ2-3 and V is TRBV12-3 or TRBV12-4; D ambiguous. The CDR3 covers 14 residues. Deletions cut 7 bases from V and 0 bases from J, with 11 bases between.

With regard to this clonotype: Just one base apart from a much larger clone, this may be a read error. The V call is TRBV5-6, the J call TRBJ1-2; 7 bases are shared with TRBD1. This CDR3 comprises 13 residues. Germline-derived CDR1 and CDR2 are SGHDT and YYEEEE. CDR3 loop: CVSRTGTYYGYTF. CDR3 nucleotide sequence: TGTGTCAGCAGGACAGGCACCTACTATGGCTACACCTTC.

This clonotype has just a few counts. The chain joins TRBV9 to TRBJ1-1, with D possibly matching TRBD1 (5 bases). The CDR3 has 14 residues. V gave up 3 bases and J gave up 0 bases, with 9 bases separating them. Germline V gene sequence: CDR1 SGDLS, CDR2 YYNGEE. The CDR3 DNA sequence: TGTGCCAGCAGCGCGCGGACAATGAACACTGAAGCTTTCTTT. This gives the protein CASSARTMNTEAFF.

V usage is TRBV20-1 and J usage is TRBJ1-4; TRBD1 agrees at 7 bases. The ends lost 0 bases at V and 7 bases at J; junction bases unmatched: 8. The germline V gene has CDR1 DFQATT and CDR2 SNEGSKA (reference sequence). CDR3 length equals 15 residues. The CDR3 reads CSARDSTGWGEKLFF. As DNA, the CDR3 is TGCAGTGCTAGAGACTCGACAGGGTGGGGTGAAAAACTGTTTTTT.

Only a few counts were recorded for this clonotype. The rearrangement joins TRBV6-5 to TRBJ2-7; D is undetermined. CDR1 and CDR2 from the germline V gene are MNHEY and SVGAGI. The V end was cut by 4 bases, the J end by 3 bases, with 10 bases between. CDR3 size: 13 residues. CDR3 region: CASSLDGYYEQYV. Written as DNA, the CDR3 is TGTGCCAGCAGTTTGGACGGGTACTACGAGCAGTACGTC.

The chain uses TRBV18 and TRBJ1-5; D is perhaps TRBD1 (6 bases). The germline V gene encodes CDR1 KGHSH and CDR2 LQKENI. CDR3 length equals 14 residues. Trimming cost V 2 bases and J 4 bases, with 9 bases left between them. CDR3 nucleotide sequence: TGTGCCAGCTCACCAAATCAGGGGAATCAGCCCCAGCATTTT. Amino acids: CASSPNQGNQPQHF.

A note on this clonotype: At one end the junction does not follow the germline gene, possibly because of a read error. The gene calls are TRBV7-2 and TRBJ1-2; 8 bases agree with TRBD1. The CDR3 contains 13 residues. Germline CDR1 and CDR2: SGHTA and FQGNSA. CDR3 amino acids: CVSSFGQGHGYTF. DNA of the CDR3: TGTGTCAGCAGTTTCGGACAGGGTCATGGCTACACCTTC.

This clonotype was found a few times. One end of the junction is discordant with germline, which a read error may explain. The chain recombines TRBV12-3 or TRBV12-4 with TRBJ2-3; 11 bases line up with TRBD2. The CDR3 is 15 residues long. This CDR3 is CASSPTSGGTYTQYF. As DNA, the CDR3 is TGTGCCAGCAGTCCTACTAGCGGGGGCACATATACGCAGTATTTT.

This clonotype was counted ten times or more. The gene calls are TRBV29-1 and TRBJ2-7; D possibly corresponds to TRBD2 (6 bases). Trimming shortened V by 3 bases and J by 8 bases, and 14 bases separated the two germline ends. This CDR3 spans 12 amino acids. Germline V CDR1 and CDR2: SQVTM, ANQGSEA. The CDR3, as DNA: TGCAGCGTTGAGACTCAGGGCGGGAAGCAGTACGTC. This codes for CSVETQGGKQYV.

There are a few counts of this clonotype. The rearrangement uses TRBV15 and TRBJ2-3, with D perhaps matching TRBD1 or TRBD2 (5 bases each). Trimming took 0 bases from V and 1 from J, leaving 11 bases between them. The CDR3 sequence is 16 residues long. Germline V gene sequence: CDR1 LNHNV, CDR2 YYDKDF (reference sequence). The CDR3 loop is CATSRDRDGGTDTQYF. Here the CDR3 DNA reads TGTGCCACCAGCAGAGACCGGGACGGAGGCACAGATACGCAGTATTTT.

V is TRBV4-2 and J is TRBJ1-1; D may be TRBD1 (5 bases). CDR3 length: 13 residues. In germline, CDR1 is LGHNA, CDR2 YNFKEQ. Trimming took off 3 bases at V and 4 bases at J, with 9 bases between the two ends. The CDR3 DNA is TGTGCCAGCAGCCAGGATAGGGGCACTGAAGCTTTCTTT. Protein sequence: CASSQDRGTEAFF.

The rearrangement joins TRBV20-1 to TRBJ2-1; either TRBD1 or TRBD2 may supply D (5 bases each). From germline, CDR1 is DFQATT and CDR2 SNEGSKA (reference sequence). V lost 1 base and J lost 7, with 11 bases in between. The CDR3 has 13 residues. CDR3 protein: CSARGTGPNEQFF. The CDR3 nucleotides are TGCAGTGCTAGAGGGACGGGGCCTAATGAGCAGTTCTTC.

As for this clonotype: One end of the junction does not line up with germline, which may come from a read error. V gene TRBV6-1 combines with J gene TRBJ1-2, with 7 positions matching TRBD1. There are 14 residues in the CDR3. Germline CDR1 reads MNHNS; CDR2 reads SASEGT. The CDR3 reads CVSTPGQQNYGYTF. CDR3 nucleotides: TGTGTCAGCACACCGGGACAGCAGAACTATGGCTACACCTTC.

This clonotype came up a few times. This chain links TRBV5-1 with TRBJ2-5, with no clear D. The length of the CDR3 is 13 residues. The germline gives CDR1 SGHRS, CDR2 YFSETQ. V lost 4 bases and J lost 1, with 8 bases in between. CDR3 residues: CASSQPAQETQYF. CDR3 DNA sequence: TGCGCCAGCAGCCAACCAGCCCAAGAGACCCAGTACTTC.

This clonotype occurred a few times. The rearrangement joins TRBV9 to TRBJ1-3; TRBD1 matches 7 bases. The germline gives CDR1 SGDLS, CDR2 YYNGEE. V was pared by 4 bases and J by 0 bases, with 4 bases of the junction left unmatched. This CDR3 comprises 15 residues. CDR3 in amino acids: CASSQGGTSGNTIYF. CDR3 coding DNA: TGTGCCAGCAGCCAGGGGGGAACCTCTGGAAACACCATATATTTT.

The chain joins TRBV2 to TRBJ2-1; 12 bases are a match to TRBD1. Germline trimming cut 8 bases from V and 7 bases from J; bases unmatched to any gene: 6. The CDR3 spans 14 residues. From germline, CDR1 is SNHLY and CDR2 FYNNEI. The CDR3 region has the DNA TGTGCCAGCGTGGGGGACAGGGGGCTTAATGAGCAGTTCTTC. Its translation is CASVGDRGLNEQFF.

A few counts support this clonotype. V usage is TRBV18 and J usage is TRBJ1-1, with 9 bases matching TRBD1. The ends lost 4 bases at V and 3 bases at J; junction bases unmatched: 6. Germline lookup yields CDR1 KGHSH and CDR2 LQKENI. The CDR3 extends over 15 amino acids. The CDR3 DNA reads TGTGCCAGCTCACTTGGGACAGGGAGGGACACTGAAGCTTTCTTT. This translates into CASSLGTGRDTEAFF.

This clonotype was observed a few times. This chain links TRBV5-1 with TRBJ2-7; 8 bases align to TRBD1. The germline V gene has CDR1 SGHRS and CDR2 YFSETQ. CDR3 size: 16 residues. V lost 0 bases and J lost 3; bases outside the gene matches: 8. CDR3 residues: CASSLGIGQGHYEQYV. Written as DNA, the CDR3 is TGCGCCAGCAGCTTGGGAATCGGACAGGGCCACTACGAGCAGTACGTC.

This clonotype has more than one count but fewer than ten. The DNA for the CDR3 is TGTGCCAGCAGCAAAGTAGGGGGGCGCCGCCAAGAGACCCAGTACTTC. Its protein is CASSKVGGRRQETQYF. The chain joins TRBV11-2 to TRBJ2-5, with D perhaps given as TRBD1 or TRBD2 (6 bases each). Trimming stripped 5 bases from V and 1 base from J, with 17 bases between. In germline, CDR1 is SGHAT, CDR2 FQNNGV. The CDR3 totals 16 residues.

This chain links TRBV10-3 with TRBJ2-3; D is unclear. The length of the CDR3 is 13 residues. Germline V gene lookup returns CDR1 ENHRY and CDR2 SYGVKD. The ends were cut back, 6 bases at V and 2 bases at J, with 9 bases in the middle. The CDR3 DNA reads TGTGCCATCAGGTACCTTTCCACAGATACGCAGTATTTT. This gives the protein CAIRYLSTDTQYF.

The rearrangement links TRBV3-1 to TRBJ1-4; a possible D gene is TRBD1 (5 bases). V lost 2 bases and J lost 4, with 11 bases in between. The CDR3 consists of 15 residues. From germline, CDR1 is LGHDT and CDR2 YNNKEL (reference sequence). CDR3 protein: CASSQQTGVNEKLFF. DNA of the CDR3: TGTGCCAGCAGCCAACAAACGGGGGTTAATGAAAAACTGTTTTTT.

This clonotype has more than one count but fewer than ten. The chain uses TRBV12-3 or TRBV12-4 and TRBJ2-5, with 11 bases fitting TRBD2. The CDR3 sequence is 15 residues long. The V segment lost 6 bases and the J segment 1 base; nucleotides outside the gene matches: 4. This chain's CDR3 is CASRSGTSGQETQYF. CDR3 bases: TGTGCCAGCAGATCCGGGACTAGCGGCCAAGAGACCCAGTACTTC.

This clonotype was counted a few times. V gene TRBV10-3 combines with J gene TRBJ1-1; D perhaps matches TRBD1 (5 bases). There are 15 residues in the CDR3. Germline lookup yields CDR1 ENHRY and CDR2 SYGVKD. V was pared by 7 bases and J by 0 bases, with 15 bases between. The CDR3 nucleotides read TGTGCCATCACTCCCCGGGGGGGATTGAACACTGAAGCTTTCTTT. Its translation is CAITPRGGLNTEAFF.